Given below is one T cell receptor beta chain in context. What it recognizes is unknown. RNA totalling roughly 0.45 to 1 ug underwent reverse transcription with random hexamers. Via MiXCR, TCRdb re-called the immunoSEQ multiplex PCR reads, giving one row per CDR3 protein. The sample includes roughly 200,000 distinct CDR3 sequences, 95% of them seen just once. CD8+ and CD4+ T cells taken from blood had their TCR beta sequenced. Stable or active relapsing-remitting multiple sclerosis, untreated and meeting revised McDonald criteria, defined the controls. TEMRA cells were FACS-enriched, while CD8+ and CD4+ T cells were negatively isolated. The data originate from a study of CD8 T cells in Susac syndrome. General observations from the study: As the study acknowledged, the number of individuals who were part of its TCR sequencing and HLA analysis was relatively small.

Material for sequencing was CD4+ T cells from PBMCs. The source of this sequence is a human donor with multiple sclerosis.

In DNA form, the CDR3 reads TGTGCTAGTGGTTTGGAGAGCAATCAGCCCCAGCATTTT. Its protein product is CASGLESNQPQHF. This chain uses TRBV12-5 with TRBJ1-5; D is uncertain. Trimming took 1 base from V and 1 from J, leaving 2 bases between them. The CDR3 runs 13 residues. CDR1 and CDR2 from the germline V gene are LGHNT and FRNRAP.